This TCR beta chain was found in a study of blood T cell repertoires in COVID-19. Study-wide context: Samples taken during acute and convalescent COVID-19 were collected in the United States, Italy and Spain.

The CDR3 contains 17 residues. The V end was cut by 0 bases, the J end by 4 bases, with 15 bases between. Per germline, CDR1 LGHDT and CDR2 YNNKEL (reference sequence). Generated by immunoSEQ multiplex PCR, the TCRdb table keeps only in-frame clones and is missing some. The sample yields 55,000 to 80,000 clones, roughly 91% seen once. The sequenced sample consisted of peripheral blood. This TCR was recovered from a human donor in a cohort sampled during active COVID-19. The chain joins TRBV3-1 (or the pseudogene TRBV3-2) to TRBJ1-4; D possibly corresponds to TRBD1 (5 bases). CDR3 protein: CASSQDLWTGGNEKLFF. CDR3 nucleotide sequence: TGTGCCAGCAGCCAAGATCTTTGGACGGGGGGTAATGAAAAACTGTTTTTT.